This TCR beta chain stems from a study of cytomegalovirus exposure and HLA in healthy donors. Regarding the study as a whole: For most subjects, TCR beta sequences were reported to predict HLA-A and HLA-B alleles with accuracy.

Primers: 60 Vbeta forward and 13 Jbeta reverse. Repertoires were generated with immunoSEQ multiplex PCR, while TCRdb's copy carries only in-frame clones and drops some. The repertoire includes roughly 90,000 clones, 80% of them detected once, and 2% to 2.5% sits in the top ten. In regard to this clone: Its antigen remains unidentified.

The source of this sequence is a man between 18 and 35 years old in good health and CMV-seronegative. Sequencing input: PBMCs.

CDR3 nucleotide sequence: TGCGCCAGCAGCCACGACAGGGGGTTGTACGAGCAGTACTTC. Its translation is CASSHDRGLYEQYF. J is TRBJ2-7 and V is TRBV4-1, with 9 bases that match TRBD1. V lost 3 bases, J lost 4 bases, and 4 bases stayed unmatched. This CDR3 comprises 14 residues. Germline CDR1 and CDR2: MGHRA and YSYEKL.